What follows are 19 T cell receptor beta chains derived from one specimen sequenced in a study of blood T cell repertoires in COVID-19. Sequencing used immunoSEQ multiplex PCR; TCRdb keeps in-frame clones, though not all of them. The table includes just under 350,000 clones, 87% detected once. Sequences were obtained from peripheral blood. These receptors were obtained from a woman aged 45-65 years with COVID-19, enrolled during active disease.

This chain joins TRBV6-5 and TRBJ2-5; D is possibly TRBD1 (6 bases). Germline V gene lookup returns CDR1 MNHEY and CDR2 SVGAGI. CDR3 length: 13 residues. The ends were cut back, 2 bases at V and 2 bases at J, with 6 bases in the middle. CDR3 sequence: CASSYGTQETQYF. The CDR3 bases are TGTGCCAGCAGTTACGGGACACAAGAGACCCAGTACTTC.

This clone was seen a few times. In DNA form, the CDR3 reads TGTGCCAGCAGGGGACTAGCGGGAGGGCAAGAGACCCAGTACTTC. Protein sequence: CASRGLAGGQETQYF. V usage is TRBV2 and J usage is TRBJ2-5; TRBD2 matches at 16 bases. The J segment lost 2 bases and the V segment lost 6 bases, leaving 0 bases of the junction unmatched. In germline, CDR1 is SNHLY, CDR2 FYNNEI. The CDR3 is 15 amino acids.

V is TRBV19 and J is TRBJ1-3; TRBD1 matches at 8 bases. The germline V gene encodes CDR1 LNHDA and CDR2 SQIVND (reference sequence). Losses at the gene ends were 5 bases for V and 3 bases for J; bases not matched to a gene: 6. The CDR3 totals 15 residues. CDR3 in amino acids: CASSPLTGVGNTIYF. The CDR3, as DNA: TGTGCCAGTAGTCCCTTGACAGGGGTTGGAAACACCATATATTTT.

The chain joins TRBV29-1 to TRBJ2-2; 11 nucleotides agree with TRBD2. The junction had 4 bases not matched to a gene; V was cut back by 0 bases and J by 4 bases. The CDR3 loop spans 16 amino acids. The germline CDR1 and CDR2 sequences are SQVTM and ANQGSEA. The CDR3 here is CSVEESLAGGTGELFF. The CDR3 region has the DNA TGCAGCGTTGAAGAAAGCCTAGCGGGAGGCACCGGGGAGCTGTTTTTT.

The chain employs TRBV24-1 and TRBJ2-7; 10 bases align to TRBD2. Germline V CDR1 and CDR2: KGHDR, SFDVKD. The trim removed 4 bases at V and 7 bases at J, leaving 9 bases unmatched. The CDR3 runs 15 residues. The DNA of the CDR3 is TGTGCCACCAGTGAAGGTCTAGCGGGAGTGAAAGAGCAGTACTTC. This gives the protein CATSEGLAGVKEQYF.

V and J are TRBV4-1 and TRBJ2-5; 7 bases are shared with TRBD1. The trim removed 5 bases at V and 3 bases at J, leaving 9 bases unmatched. The CDR3 is made up of 15 amino acids. Germline V gene sequence: CDR1 MGHRA, CDR2 YSYEKL. The CDR3 is CASSAPGTVKETQYF. CDR3 nucleotide sequence: TGCGCCAGCAGCGCGCCCGGGACAGTTAAAGAGACCCAGTACTTC.

The chain is built from TRBV7-9 and TRBJ2-2; 14 nucleotides line up with TRBD2. With 1 base clipped from V and 5 bases from J, the junction kept 6 bases outside the gene matches. The CDR3 has 18 amino acids. CDR1 is SEHNR and CDR2 is FQNEAQ in the germline V gene (reference sequence). CDR3 coding DNA: TGTGCCAGCAGCTTAGTAGGGACTAGCGGGAGTAAGACCGGGGAGCTGTTTTTT. Its protein is CASSLVGTSGSKTGELFF.

CDR3 bases: TGTGCCAGCAGCGCCCACCGGACTAGCGGGAGCCCCTACGAGCAGTACTTC. Protein product: CASSAHRTSGSPYEQYF. The rearrangement uses TRBV21-1 and TRBJ2-7; the table assigns TRBD2, which was not confirmed against the DNA. TRBV21-1 constitutes a pseudogene. The CDR3 is 17 amino acids.

The rearrangement links TRBV5-5 to TRBJ2-3, with TRBD2 identical over 8 bases. This CDR3 is 20 amino acids long. Germline V gene lookup returns CDR1 SGHKS and CDR2 YYEKEE (reference sequence). V gave up 4 bases and J gave up 0 bases; unmatched junction bases: 19. As DNA, the CDR3 is TGTGCCAGCAGCCCCCGACGGCCCGGCGGTAGCGGGACTAGCACAGATACGCAGTATTTT. It translates to CASSPRRPGGSGTSTDTQYF. The entire variable domain, with the rest obtained from reference TRBV5-5 and TRBJ2-3, is as follows: DAGVTQSPTHLIKTRGQQVTLRCSPISGHKSVSWYQQVLGQGPQFIFQYYEKEERGRGNFPDRFSARQFPNYSSELNVNALLLGDSALYLCASSPRRPGGSGTSTDTQYFGPGTRLTVL.

This chain uses TRBV5-5 with TRBJ1-1; TRBD1 matches at 7 bases. The V segment lost 0 bases and the J segment 3 bases; nucleotides outside the gene matches: 8. The CDR3 sequence is 16 residues long. The germline CDR1 and CDR2 sequences are SGHKS and YYEKEE (reference sequence). CDR3: CASSLAGTAPYTEAFF. The CDR3 DNA reads TGTGCCAGCAGCTTGGCGGGGACAGCTCCGTACACTGAAGCTTTCTTT.

The J gene is TRBJ1-5, the V gene TRBV6-2 or TRBV6-3; 11 bases line up with TRBD1. Germline-derived CDR1 and CDR2 are MNHEY and SVGEGT. The CDR3 is 19 amino acids. J gave up 6 bases and V 6 bases, and 19 bases lay outside the gene matches. The CDR3 protein is CASSAPSSGTGGRVQPQHF. CDR3 in DNA: TGTGCCAGCAGCGCCCCCTCTTCCGGGACAGGGGGTAGGGTTCAGCCCCAGCATTTT.

A few counts support this clone. The same CDR3 is also encoded by other DNA sequences in this sample. The genes are TRBV5-1 and TRBJ2-2; 10 bases line up with TRBD2. The J segment lost 6 bases and the V segment lost 2 bases, leaving 4 bases of the junction unmatched. The CDR3 is 15 amino acids. Looked up from germline, CDR1 is SGHRS and CDR2 is YFSETQ. The DNA for the CDR3 is TGCGCCAGCAGCTTTAGTCTAGCGGGAGCCGGGGAGCTGTTTTTT. It is translated as CASSFSLAGAGELFF.

The gene calls are TRBV5-1 and TRBJ1-1; no reliable D call. Germline assignment: CDR1 SGHRS and CDR2 YFSETQ. The CDR3 spans 15 residues. The V gene lost 4 bases and the J gene lost 1 base, with 14 bases spanning the gap. CDR3 coding DNA: TGCGCCAGCAGCCTCTTCTTGGCACAGAACACTGAAGCTTTCTTT. This sequence encodes CASSLFLAQNTEAFF.

J is TRBJ2-7 and V is TRBV7-2; 7 positions agree with TRBD2. The CDR3 contains 16 residues. The junction had 17 bases not matched to a gene; V was cut back by 3 bases and J by 9 bases. The germline gives CDR1 SGHTA, CDR2 FQGNSA. Here the CDR3 DNA reads TGTGCCAGCAGCTTTTTGATAGGTAGCGGGCAGCGTGGGCAGTACTTC. The encoded protein is CASSFLIGSGQRGQYF.

The V and J genes are TRBV7-2 and TRBJ2-3; D is ambiguous. Looked up from germline, CDR1 is SGHTA and CDR2 is FQGNSA. CDR3 length equals 14 residues. Trimming took 5 bases from V and 3 from J, leaving 12 bases between them. The CDR3 protein is CASSPAYSTDTQYF. DNA for the CDR3: TGTGCCAGCAGCCCCGCCTACTCTACAGATACGCAGTATTTT.

CDR3 loop: CASSLSPSQGGNEQFF. The CDR3 DNA reads as TGCGCCAGCAGCTTGTCCCCCAGCCAGGGTGGCAATGAGCAGTTCTTC. This rearrangement joins TRBV5-1 to TRBJ2-1, with a weak D call TRBD1 (5 bases). The CDR3 has 16 residues. The V end was cut by 1 base, the J end by 6 bases, with 17 bases between. Per germline, CDR1 SGHRS and CDR2 YFSETQ.

V gene TRBV7-6 combines with J gene TRBJ2-7; 10 bases agree with TRBD2. This CDR3 is built from 15 residues. Trimming at V came to 5 bases and at J to 2 bases, leaving 6 bases not matched to a gene. Germline-derived CDR1 and CDR2 are SGHVS and FNYEAQ. CDR3 in DNA: TGTGCCAGCAGCGCCGGACTAGCGGATACCTACGAGCAGTACTTC. Its translation is CASSAGLADTYEQYF.

The J gene is TRBJ1-6, the V gene TRBV12-5, with TRBD1 matching 8 bases. Germline V gene data show CDR1 as LGHNT and CDR2 as FRNRAP. J gave up 7 bases and V 4 bases, and 12 bases lay outside the gene matches. The CDR3 runs to 17 residues. CDR3 coding DNA: TGTGCTAGTGGTTCCCAAGTCCTGACAGGGGAGAATTCACCCCTCCACTTT. This codes for CASGSQVLTGENSPLHF. Supplemented by reference TRBV12-5 and TRBJ1-6, the full variable domain reads DARVTQTPRHKVTEMGQEVTMRCQPILGHNTVFWYRQTMMQGLELLAYFRNRAPLDDSGMPKDRFSAEMPDATLATLKIQPSEPRDSAVYFCASGSQVLTGENSPLHFGNGTRLTVT.

This sequence joins TRBV5-1 and TRBJ1-6, with D possibly being TRBD1 (5 bases). The CDR3 spans 17 residues. Trimming removed 2 bases at V and 3 bases at J, with 15 bases between. Germline CDR1 SGHRS, CDR2 YFSETQ. CDR3 sequence (DNA): TGCGCCAGCAGCTTCGAGCCCGTGGACATCTATAATTCACCCCTCCACTTT. Translating it yields CASSFEPVDIYNSPLHF.